This T cell receptor beta chain derives from a study of blood T cell repertoires in COVID-19. Study-wide context: Sites in the United States, Italy and Spain provided acute and convalescent COVID-19 samples. The cDNA or gDNA used as material had been derived from T cells, B-cell-depleted T cells, or PBMCs.

Original data processing: Reference gene primers were amplified, and this amplification served to estimate nucleated cell counts. Using immunoSEQ multiplex PCR, the repertoire was profiled, and TCRdb retains in-frame clones only, with some absent. V and J calls and clone size are as listed in that table; D and trimming were resolved from the DNA. The table has about 90,000 clones, roughly 77% seen once. Germline CDR1 reads SGHKS; CDR2 reads YYEKEE (reference sequence). This CDR3 has 13 residues. Trimming removed 1 base from V and 5 bases from J, with 7 bases in between. The sequenced material came from peripheral blood. The receptor was derived from a human donor in a cohort sampled during active COVID-19. The V call is TRBV5-5, the J call TRBJ1-5, with TRBD1 as a possible D gene (5 bases). Here the CDR3 reads CASSLWGDQPQHF. The CDR3 nucleotides are TGTGCCAGCAGCTTGTGGGGGGATCAGCCCCAGCATTTT.